The rows below give T cell receptor beta chains drawn from one sample of a study of cytomegalovirus exposure and HLA in healthy donors. The data were produced by immunoSEQ multiplex PCR, yet TCRdb's version contains in-frame clones alone and is incomplete. The data show about 140,000 clones, with about 80% seen just once and about 1.5% held by the top ten. Sequencing used PBMCs. The receptors here all came from a man aged 25-40 years in good health and CMV-seropositive. Each CDR3 is given with its conserved first and last residue. The order of the fields is J gene, clone size, D gene, V gene, CDR3 protein, CDR3 DNA. A D gene is named only where the DNA matches it firmly. Clone size appears in some rows only: once, few, many, or a class for an expanded clone.

TRBJ2-1	-	-	TRBV29-1	CSVEGVIGEGYNEQFF	TGCAGCGTTGAAGGCGTTATAGGGGAAGGCTACAATGAGCAGTTCTTC
TRBJ2-7	-	TRBD2	TRBV5-1	CASSPGLAGEFALYEQYF	TGCGCCAGCAGCCCCGGGCTAGCGGGAGAGTTCGCCCTCTACGAGCAGTACTTC
TRBJ2-2	-	-	TRBV5-1	CASSLASRGRELFF	TGCGCCAGCAGCTTGGCCTCTAGGGGTCGGGAGCTGTTTTTT
TRBJ1-1	-	-	TRBV27	CASSFYGQEAFF	TGTGCCAGCAGTTTTTATGGACAGGAAGCTTTCTTT
TRBJ2-1	-	-	TRBV5-1	CASSQRPVWREAGEQFF	TGCGCCAGCAGCCAAAGGCCCGTTTGGCGGGAAGCCGGTGAGCAGTTCTTC
TRBJ1-2	-	-	TRBV5-6	CASIREGQGIWPNYGYTF	TGTGCCAGCATCCGGGAAGGGCAGGGGATATGGCCTAACTATGGCTACACCTTC
TRBJ2-7	-	TRBD2	TRBV4-1	CASSQGGLAGMPYEQYF	TGCGCCAGCAGCCAAGGGGGACTAGCGGGAATGCCCTACGAGCAGTACTTC
TRBJ2-1	-	-	TRBV27	CASRTIGGGVNEQFF	TGTGCCAGCAGGACTATAGGGGGAGGGGTCAATGAGCAGTTCTTC
TRBJ1-5	-	-	TRBV5-1	CASSLDGSARGQPQHF	TGCGCCAGCAGCTTGGACGGCAGCGCACGGGGTCAGCCCCAGCATTTT
TRBJ2-3	-	TRBD2	TRBV5-6	CASSLVFREANTDTQYF	TGTGCCAGCAGCTTGGTATTCCGGGAGGCTAACACAGATACGCAGTATTTT
TRBJ1-1	-	TRBD1	TRBV6-1	CASAYRGRNTEAFF	TGTGCCAGCGCCTACAGGGGCCGGAACACTGAAGCTTTCTTT
TRBJ1-3	-	-	TRBV18	CASSPITGISGNTIYF	TGTGCCAGCTCACCAATAACGGGGATCTCTGGAAACACCATATATTTT
TRBJ1-1	-	TRBD1	TRBV7-9	CASSLGGQGPRMNTEAFF	TGTGCCAGCAGCTTAGGGGGACAGGGGCCGCGGATGAACACTGAAGCTTTCTTT
TRBJ2-2	-	-	TRBV14	CASSPGAYGELFF	TGTGCCAGCAGCCCAGGGGCCTACGGGGAGCTGTTTTTT
TRBJ1-1	-	TRBD1	TRBV11-2	CASSYTRGSTEAFF	TGTGCCAGCAGCTATACCAGGGGGAGCACTGAAGCTTTCTTT
TRBJ1-2	-	-	TRBV2	CATSGGPQPGYTF	TGTGCCACCTCGGGGGGCCCCCAGCCTGGCTACACCTTC
TRBJ1-6	-	-	TRBV6-1	CASTTGGSPLHF	TGTGCCAGCACAACAGGCGGTTCACCCCTCCACTTT
TRBJ2-1	-	TRBD2	TRBV7-3	CASSLGSGNSLPQFF	TGTGCCAGCAGCTTGGGTAGCGGGAACAGCCTGCCCCAGTTCTTC
TRBJ1-1	-	-	TRBV27	CASSLSGQNTEAFF	TGTGCCAGCAGTTTATCTGGGCAGAACACTGAAGCTTTCTTT
TRBJ2-7	-	-	TRBV6-5	CASRDTPTGEQYF	TGTGCCAGCAGGGACACACCGACGGGCGAGCAGTACTTC
TRBJ1-2	-	TRBD1	TRBV27	CASSPTGVGGYTF	TGTGCCAGCAGCCCTACAGGGGTTGGTGGCTACACCTTC
TRBJ2-7	-	-	TRBV6-1	CASSLRGEAYEQYF	TGTGCCAGCAGTCTCAGGGGAGAGGCCTACGAGCAGTACTTC
TRBJ2-5	once	TRBD1	TRBV7-9	CASSSTRHRDRDGETQYF	TGTGCCAGCAGCTCGACCAGGCACCGGGACAGGGACGGGGAGACCCAGTACTTC